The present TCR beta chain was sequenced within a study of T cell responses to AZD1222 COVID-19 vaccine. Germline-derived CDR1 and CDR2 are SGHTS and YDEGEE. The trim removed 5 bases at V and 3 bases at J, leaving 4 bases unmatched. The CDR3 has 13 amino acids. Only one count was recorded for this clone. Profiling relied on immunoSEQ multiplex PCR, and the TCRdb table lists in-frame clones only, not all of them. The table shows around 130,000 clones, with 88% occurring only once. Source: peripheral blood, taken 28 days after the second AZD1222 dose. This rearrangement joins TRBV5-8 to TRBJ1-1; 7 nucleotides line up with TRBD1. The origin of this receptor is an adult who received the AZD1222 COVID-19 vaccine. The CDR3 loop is CASSRDRDTEAFF. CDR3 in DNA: TGTGCCAGCAGTCGGGACAGAGACACTGAAGCTTTCTTT.